This is a list of T cell receptor beta chains from one sample in a study of vaccination effects on CD4 cells after COVID-19. Only in-frame clones appear in the TCRdb table, and some are missing; sequencing was by immunoSEQ multiplex PCR. Found here are tens of thousands of clones, 65% to 75% of them singletons; the top ten hold around 25%. Their antigens remain unidentified. The starting material was CD4+ T cells from PBMCs cultured without peptide, obtained before COVID-19 vaccination. The source of these receptors is a human donor who had a prior SARS-CoV-2 infection. The CDR3 runs from the conserved cysteine through the conserved F or W. A D gene is named only where the DNA matches it firmly. Not every row has a clone size; where given, it reads once, few, many or a size class.

>TRBV7-8|TRBJ1-5|NA|NA
TGTGCCAGCAGCTTAGCTGGTTGGGTTAATCAGCCCCAGCATTTT
CASSLAGWVNQPQHF
>TRBV18|TRBJ2-3|NA|NA
TGTGCCAGCTCACCACCAGGTGTGGCAGATACGCAGTATTTT
CASSPPGVADTQYF
>TRBV5-5|TRBJ2-7|NA|NA
TGTGCCAGCAGTATGGCAGGGTTTCCTGGGTACGAGCAGTACTTC
CASSMAGFPGYEQYF
>TRBV20-1|TRBJ2-7|TRBD2|NA
TGCAGTAGCGGGAGCTCCTACGAGCAGTACTTC
CSSGSSYEQYF
>TRBV6-5|TRBJ1-2|NA|NA
TGTGCCAGCAGCAGCGGTATCGGTAGCTATGGCTACACCTTC
CASSSGIGSYGYTF
>TRBV11-2|TRBJ1-1|TRBD1|NA
TGTGCCAGCAGCTTAACGCGGACAGGGCTGGGTACTGAAGCTTTCTTT
CASSLTRTGLGTEAFF
>TRBV19|TRBJ1-5|TRBD1|few
TGTGCCAGTCCGGACAGGGGAGAACAGCCCCAGCATTTT
CASPDRGEQPQHF
>TRBV5-1|TRBJ2-7|TRBD1|NA
TGCGCCAGCAGCCTGGGACAGGGTCGCGAGCAGTACTTC
CASSLGQGREQYF
>TRBV7-2|TRBJ2-2|NA|NA
TGTGCCAGCAGCCACGGACCGATCACCGGGGAGCTGTTTTTT
CASSHGPITGELFF
>TRBV5-4|TRBJ2-7|NA|NA
TGTGCCAGCAGCCCGGGACTCCGATCCTACGAGCAGTACTTC
CASSPGLRSYEQYF
>TRBV9|TRBJ2-3|NA|NA
TGTGCCAGCAGCGAGGGGGTAGAGCTCACAGATACGCAGTATTTT
CASSEGVELTDTQYF
>TRBV4-3|TRBJ2-2|NA|NA
TGCGCCAGCAGCCAAGTTTTATCGAACACCGGGGAGCTGTTTTTT
CASSQVLSNTGELFF
>TRBV7-3|TRBJ1-1|NA|NA
TGTGCCAGCAGCTTAGGTGCTGGCACTGAAGCTTTCTTT
CASSLGAGTEAFF
>TRBV6-5|TRBJ1-1|TRBD1|NA
TGTGCCACCACCCGGACAGGGTTTGTTTTGGCTGAAGCTTTCTTT
CATTRTGFVLAEAFF
>TRBV7-9|TRBJ1-3|NA|NA
TGTGCCAGCAGCCCGGCATCAGGAAACACCATATATTTT
CASSPASGNTIYF
>TRBV5-4|TRBJ2-4|NA|NA
TGTGCCAGCAGCTTGGGACTCCCTAGTGTGGCCAAAAACATTCAGTACTTC
CASSLGLPSVAKNIQYF
>TRBV30|TRBJ1-2|NA|NA
TGTGCCTGGAGTAAGGTTCCAGCTAACTATGGCTACACCTTC
CAWSKVPANYGYTF
>TRBV9|TRBJ2-1|TRBD2|NA
TGTGCCAGCAGCGTAGATAGCGGGAACTACAATGAGCAGTTCTTC
CASSVDSGNYNEQFF
>TRBV11-2|TRBJ2-5|TRBD2|NA
TGTGCCAGCAGCTCTTATAGCGGGAGGGCCCCGAGGGAGACCCAGTACTTC
CASSSYSGRAPRETQYF
>TRBV19|TRBJ2-2|NA|NA
TGTGCCAGTAGCCCGGTCGGAGGGACCGGGGAGCTGTTTTTT
CASSPVGGTGELFF
>TRBV19|TRBJ2-1|NA|NA
TGTGCCAGTAGTACAGGGGACACTCGCGGGAGATCCCTCAATGAGCAGTTCTTC
CASSTGDTRGRSLNEQFF
>TRBV11-2|TRBJ2-7|NA|NA
TGTGCCAGCAGCTTAGTAGGGTCATGGATCTACGAGCAGTACTTC
CASSLVGSWIYEQYF
>TRBV7-2|TRBJ1-5|NA|few
TGTGCCAGCAGCCGGAACAGGGCAGGCCAGCCCCAGCATTTT
CASSRNRAGQPQHF
>TRBV28|TRBJ2-7|NA|once
TGTGCCAGCACGCTGACAGCCACGAACTACGAGCAGTACTTC
CASTLTATNYEQYF
>TRBV4-1|TRBJ1-2|NA|once
TGCGCCAGCAGCCAAGCCCCCCGCACCGGCTACACCTTC
CASSQAPRTGYTF
>TRBV4-3|TRBJ2-1|NA|once
TGCGCCAGCAGCCAAGATACAGCCGGATACAATGAGCAGTTCTTC
CASSQDTAGYNEQFF
>TRBV18|TRBJ2-7|TRBD1|NA
TGTGCCAGCTCACCACCAAGGACAGGGGGCTCTTACGAGCAGTACTTC
CASSPPRTGGSYEQYF
>TRBV4-1|TRBJ1-1|NA|NA
TGCGCCAGCAGCCAAGATCTGGGGAGGACTGAAGCTTTCTTT
CASSQDLGRTEAFF
>TRBV5-5|TRBJ2-3|TRBD1|few
TGTGCCAGCAGCCTGAGGGACAGCAATACCGGAAACCCCGATACGCAGTATTTT
CASSLRDSNTGNPDTQYF
>TRBV4-2|TRBJ2-7|TRBD2|NA
TGTGCCAGCAGCCAAGCGGGAGGGTCCTACGAGCAGTACTTC
CASSQAGGSYEQYF
>TRBV21-1|TRBJ2-1|NA|NA
TGTGCCAGCAGCAAAGTGACCGACAATGAGCAGTTCTTC
CASSKVTDNEQFF
>TRBV4-2|TRBJ2-7|NA|NA
TGTGCCAGCAGCCAAGAGTGGACGGGGGGCCGTGAGCAGTACTTC
CASSQEWTGGREQYF
>TRBV5-1|TRBJ2-2|TRBD1|few
TGCGCCAGCAGCTTGGGTACAGGGGACACTAAATATACCGGGGAGCTGTTTTTT
CASSLGTGDTKYTGELFF
>TRBV5-1|TRBJ2-7|NA|NA
TGCGCCAGCAGCTTGAATATCCGCGGAACGGTAAGCTCCTACGAGCAGTACTTC
CASSLNIRGTVSSYEQYF
>TRBV29-1|TRBJ2-3|TRBD1|NA
TGCAGCGCTACAGGGGCAAGGACAGATACGCAGTATTTT
CSATGARTDTQYF
>TRBV11-2|TRBJ2-1|NA|NA
TGTGCCAGCAGCGCCCTAATTGGTTCCTACAATGAGCAGTTCTTC
CASSALIGSYNEQFF
>TRBV6-1|TRBJ2-5|NA|once
TGTGCCAGCAGTGAGTACCGACAGTACCAAGAGACCCAGTACTTC
CASSEYRQYQETQYF
>TRBV4-3|TRBJ1-5|NA|NA
TGCGCCAGCAGCCAAGAGCCAGGGACTCAGCCCCAGCATTTT
CASSQEPGTQPQHF
>TRBV9|TRBJ1-3|TRBD1|NA
TGTGCCAGCAGCCGACAGGGGTGGGGAGGAAACACCATATATTTT
CASSRQGWGGNTIYF
>TRBV5-6|TRBJ2-4|NA|NA
TGTGCCAGCAGCTTAGGACCCGAGAGGGCCAAAAACATTCAGTACTTC
CASSLGPERAKNIQYF
>TRBV7-6|TRBJ1-2|TRBD1|NA
TGTGCCAGCAGCCCACCCGGCGACAGGGTGGGCTACACCTTC
CASSPPGDRVGYTF
>TRBV5-1|TRBJ2-1|NA|NA
TGCGCCAGCAGCTTTGTGGGAGGGGGCTCCTACAATGAGCAGTTCTTC
CASSFVGGGSYNEQFF
>TRBV2|TRBJ2-2|TRBD1|NA
TGTGCCAGCAGTGTGACGACAGGGGTGGACACCGGGGAGCTGTTTTTT
CASSVTTGVDTGELFF